Below are 24 T cell receptor beta chains sequenced from a single sample in a study of cytomegalovirus exposure and HLA in healthy donors. Primers: 60 Vbeta forward and 13 Jbeta reverse. The assay was immunoSEQ multiplex PCR, and TCRdb's table has in-frame clones only and misses some. The data show about 72,000 clones, and the top ten clones hold roughly 15%. Input material: PBMCs. The receptors were sampled from a man over 45 in good health and CMV-seropositive.

The V call is TRBV6-1, the J call TRBJ1-1; 7 bases fit TRBD1. CDR3 length equals 12 residues. V was pared by 7 bases and J by 7 bases, with 6 bases of the junction left unmatched. Germline loops: CDR1 MNHNS, CDR2 SASEGT. The CDR3, as DNA: TGTGCCAGCACCCGAGGGGGCAGTGAAGCTTTCTTT. Its translation: CASTRGGSEAFF.

The rearrangement uses TRBV6-6 and TRBJ2-3; possibly TRBD2 for D (6 bases). CDR1 and CDR2 (germline): MNHNY, SVGAGI (reference sequence). The CDR3 extends over 13 amino acids. Trimming pared 5 bases from V and 7 bases from J, leaving 13 bases between. As DNA, the CDR3 is TGTGCCAGCAGTCCCCGGGACTTCAATACGCAGTATTTT. This encodes CASSPRDFNTQYF.

The CDR3 region is CASSLTGVGQPQHF. The CDR3 DNA sequence: TGTGCCAGCAGTCTCACAGGGGTGGGGCAGCCCCAGCATTTT. V is TRBV28 and J is TRBJ1-5; 7 nucleotides line up with TRBD1. The CDR3 spans 14 residues. Germline CDR1 reads MDHEN; CDR2 reads SYDVKM. The junction had 8 bases not matched to a gene; V was cut back by 5 bases and J by 7 bases.

This chain uses TRBV12-5 with TRBJ2-7; possible D gene TRBD2, 5 bases. CDR3 length: 15 residues. Germline CDR1 LGHNT, CDR2 FRNRAP. V was cut by 2 bases and J by 2 bases, with 13 bases left in between. This CDR3 is CASGLTEAGTYEQYV. In DNA form, the CDR3 reads TGTGCTAGTGGTTTGACGGAGGCCGGCACCTACGAGCAGTACGTC.

On this clone: Sequence at one end of the junction differs from germline and may be a read error. The chain carries TRBV6-6 and TRBJ1-2; possible D gene TRBD1, 6 bases. The CDR3 runs to 14 residues. Germline V CDR1 and CDR2: MNHNY, SVGAGI (reference sequence). The CDR3 spells CASSDSDRGYGYTF. DNA for the CDR3: TGTGCCAGCAGTGACTCGGACAGAGGCTATGGCTACACCTTC.

DNA of the CDR3: TGCGCCAGTACCAAGCCCGGGAGGGAAAGTACTGAAGCTTTCTTT. Translating it yields CASTKPGRESTEAFF. V is TRBV5-1 and J is TRBJ1-1; D gene unclear. The CDR3 has 15 amino acids. Trimming cost V 8 bases and J 5 bases, with 22 bases left between them. Germline V gene sequence: CDR1 SGHRS, CDR2 YFSETQ. Together with reference TRBV5-1 and TRBJ1-1, the CDR3 gives the full variable domain: KAGVTQTPRYLIKTRGQQVTLSCSPISGHRSVSWYQQTPGQGLQFLFEYFSETQRNKGNFPGRFSGRQFSNSRSEMNVSTLELGDSALYLCASTKPGRESTEAFFGQGTRLTVV.

The chain combines TRBV6-5 with TRBJ2-2, with D unclear. Between the trimmed V and J ends, which lost 4 bases and 5 bases, there was a span of 8 bases. The V gene's germline CDR1 is MNHEY and CDR2 SVGAGI. CDR3 length equals 13 residues. Here the CDR3 reads CASSSTPTGELFF. DNA for the CDR3: TGTGCCAGCAGTTCGACTCCTACCGGGGAGCTGTTTTTT.

J is TRBJ1-5 and V is TRBV19, with D maybe TRBD1 (5 bases). Germline CDR1 and CDR2: LNHDA and SQIVND (reference sequence). The CDR3 is made up of 15 amino acids. Trimming cost V 6 bases and J 3 bases, with 15 bases left between them. CDR3 sequence (DNA): TGTGCCAGTAGAGCCGGGGGTTCCCACAATCAGCCCCAGCATTTT. Its translation is CASRAGGSHNQPQHF.

This rearrangement joins TRBV6-1 to TRBJ2-1; 7 bases map to TRBD2. V trimming: 6 bases; J trimming: 1 base; junction bases outside the gene matches: 3. CDR1 is MNHNS and CDR2 is SASEGT in the germline V gene. The CDR3 spans 14 residues. DNA for the CDR3: TGTGCCAGCAGCGGTAGCGGGTCCTACAATGAGCAGTTCTTC. Encoded protein: CASSGSGSYNEQFF.

V usage is TRBV15 and J usage is TRBJ1-1, with TRBD1 matching 8 bases. This CDR3 is 15 amino acids long. In germline, CDR1 is LNHNV, CDR2 YYDKDF (reference sequence). V shed 1 base and J 5 bases; nucleotides not matched to a gene: 6. The CDR3 protein is CATSRAQGARTEAFF. The DNA for the CDR3 is TGTGCCACCAGCAGAGCCCAGGGGGCGCGGACTGAAGCTTTCTTT.

The rearrangement joins TRBV7-3 to TRBJ1-1; no firm D call. The CDR3 has 14 amino acids. The germline V and J ends were trimmed by 1 base and 1 base, with 7 bases remaining between them. Germline assignment: CDR1 SGHTA and CDR2 FQGTGA. The CDR3 bases are TGTGCCAGCAGCTTAAGAGGAAAGAACACTGAAGCTTTCTTT. Residues: CASSLRGKNTEAFF. The variable domain in full, completed from reference TRBV7-3 and TRBJ1-1, reads GAGVSQTPSNKVTEKGKYVELRCDPISGHTALYWYRQSLGQGPEFLIYFQGTGAADDSGLPNDRFFAVRPEGSVSTLKIQRTERGDSAVYLCASSLRGKNTEAFFGQGTRLTVV.

This chain uses TRBV4-2 with TRBJ1-1; D call uncertain. Germline V gene sequence: CDR1 LGHNA, CDR2 YNFKEQ. The CDR3 loop spans 14 amino acids. V lost 0 bases to trimming and J lost 4 bases, with 9 bases between them. CDR3 loop: CASSQELAGTEAFF. The CDR3, as DNA: TGTGCCAGCAGCCAAGAACTCGCGGGCACTGAAGCTTTCTTT.

The gene calls are TRBV7-8 and TRBJ2-2, with TRBD2 as a possible D gene (5 bases). Trimming cost V 5 bases and J 1 base, with 14 bases left between them. Per germline, CDR1 SGHVS and CDR2 FQNEAQ. The CDR3 consists of 16 residues. The CDR3 nucleotides read TGTGCCAGCAGCCCGGGAAGGGAGCGGAACACCGGGGAGCTGTTTTTT. It translates to CASSPGRERNTGELFF.

The chain carries TRBV4-1 and TRBJ1-5; perhaps TRBD1 as D (6 bases). This CDR3 is 16 amino acids long. V lost 0 bases and J lost 7, with 16 bases in between. Germline V lookup: CDR1 MGHRA, CDR2 YSYEKL. The CDR3: CASSQEVRGARQPQHF. CDR3 bases: TGCGCCAGCAGCCAAGAGGTGCGGGGGGCGCGGCAGCCCCAGCATTTT.

V gene TRBV7-5 combines with J gene TRBJ2-3; the table calls TRBD1, which could not be checked here. TRBV7-5 is a known pseudogene. This CDR3 is built from 16 residues. CDR3 nucleotide sequence: TGTGTCAGAAGCACATGTCAGGGGGAGTCCACAGATACGCAGTATTTT. Encoded protein: CVRSTCQGESTDTQYF.

With respect to this clone: Within the sample, other DNA sequences also encode this same CDR3. The CDR3 DNA reads as TGTGCCAGCAGCCGGGGGGACTCCCAGTTATATGGCTACACCTTC. Protein sequence: CASSRGDSQLYGYTF. The chain links TRBV28 to TRBJ1-2; possible D gene TRBD1, 5 bases. CDR3 length equals 15 residues. From germline, CDR1 is MDHEN and CDR2 SYDVKM. Trimming removed 6 bases from V and 5 bases from J, with 19 bases in between.

This chain uses TRBV6-5 with TRBJ2-7; the match to TRBD1 covers 7 bases. CDR1 and CDR2 from the germline V gene are MNHEY and SVGAGI. V was pared by 4 bases and J by 3 bases, with 6 bases of the junction left unmatched. The CDR3 extends over 14 amino acids. CDR3 nucleotide sequence: TGTGCCAGCAGTTTCAGCAGGGGGTACTACGAGCAGTACTTC. It translates to CASSFSRGYYEQYF.

As DNA, the CDR3 is TGTGCCAGCATCCGAGGAGGTCGGCGCGGGGCCGGGGAGCTGTTTTTT. The encoded protein is CASIRGGRRGAGELFF. This chain joins TRBV13 and TRBJ2-2, with D possibly TRBD2 on 6 matching bases. The V end was cut by 7 bases, the J end by 6 bases, with 21 bases between. Germline assignment: CDR1 PRHDT and CDR2 FYEKMQ (reference sequence). CDR3 length: 16 amino acids.

The rearrangement joins TRBV7-6 to TRBJ1-6, with D perhaps matching TRBD1 (5 bases). CDR1 is SGHVS and CDR2 is FNYEAQ in the germline V gene. The germline V and J ends were trimmed by 5 bases and 7 bases, with 18 bases remaining between them. CDR3 length: 16 residues. The CDR3 loop reads CASSTPLEPGNSPLHF. CDR3 DNA: TGTGCCAGCAGCACACCACTCGAGCCAGGGAATTCACCCCTCCACTTT.

The rearrangement joins TRBV6-6 to TRBJ2-1; tentatively, D is TRBD1 (6 bases). This CDR3 is built from 16 residues. Germline CDR1 MNHNY, CDR2 SVGAGI (reference sequence). The ends were cut back, 6 bases at V and 3 bases at J, with 18 bases in the middle. The chain's CDR3 is CASSPKGERNYNEQFF. DNA of the CDR3: TGTGCCAGCAGCCCCAAGGGGGAGCGGAACTACAATGAGCAGTTCTTC.

CDR3 in amino acids: CASSSHRGDQPQHF. The DNA for the CDR3 is TGTGCCAGCAGCTCTCACAGGGGGGATCAGCCCCAGCATTTT. The genes are TRBV11-3 and TRBJ1-5; TRBD1 matches 8 bases. The germline CDR1 and CDR2 sequences are SGHNT and YENEEA. With 4 bases clipped from V and 5 bases from J, the junction kept 4 bases outside the gene matches. The CDR3 has 14 residues.

The V and J genes are TRBV25-1 and TRBJ2-7; tentatively, D is TRBD1 (6 bases). Germline CDR1 MGHDK, CDR2 SYGVNS. Trimming pared 2 bases from V and 5 bases from J, leaving 10 bases between. The CDR3 is 13 amino acids. In DNA form, the CDR3 reads TGTGCCAGCAGTGAAAACAGGGTGGACGAGCAGTACTTC. It translates to CASSENRVDEQYF.

The chain couples TRBV7-6 to TRBJ2-3, with 7 nucleotides matching TRBD1. Germline V gene sequence: CDR1 SGHVS, CDR2 FNYEAQ. This CDR3 has 13 amino acids. The V gene end was trimmed by 8 bases and the J gene end by 6 bases; junction bases not matched to a gene: 8. The CDR3 loop is CASQKGAGDTQYF. CDR3 sequence (DNA): TGTGCCAGCCAAAAGGGGGCAGGGGATACGCAGTATTTT.

The chain joins TRBV9 to TRBJ2-1; 12 bases line up with TRBD2. Germline V gene sequence: CDR1 SGDLS, CDR2 YYNGEE. The CDR3 is 15 residues long. J lost 10 bases, V lost 0 bases, and 5 bases had no gene match. Written as DNA, the CDR3 is TGTGCCAGCAGCGTAGCGACTAGCGGGGGTAGCGAGCAGTTCTTC. This translates into CASSVATSGGSEQFF. The full variable domain, with the rest looked up from reference TRBV9 and TRBJ2-1, is DSGVTQTPKHLITATGQRVTLRCSPRSGDLSVYWYQQSLDQGLQFLIQYYNGEERAKGNILERFSAQQFPDLHSELNLSSLELGDSALYFCASSVATSGGSEQFFGPGTRLTVL.